The 22 T cell receptor beta chains presented below share a single source sample, sequenced in a study of identical twins. TCRdb processed the 5' RACE reads anew with MiXCR; each CDR3 protein has one entry. The top ten hold approximately 2% of the sample, which has roughly 690,000 distinct CDR3 sequences, over 5% seen once. Input material: naive T cells sorted from blood. The receptors shown here come from a man aged 18 to 30 in good health.

Concerning this clonotype itself: Being one base from a much bigger clone, this may be a read error. The chain links TRBV4-3 to TRBJ1-4, with D perhaps TRBD1 (6 bases). The CDR3 length is 15 residues. CDR1 LGHNA and CDR2 YSLEER come from the germline V gene. The CDR3 DNA reads TGCGCCAGCAGCCAAGAAGGCGGGACAAATGATAAACTGTTTTTT. Translation gives CASSQEGGTNDKLFF.

This clonotype was counted many times. This rearrangement joins TRBV12-3 or TRBV12-4 to TRBJ1-2, with TRBD1 identical over 12 bases. The CDR3 is 15 residues long. Losses at the gene ends were 6 bases for V and 4 bases for J; bases not matched to a gene: 6. Here the CDR3 DNA reads TGTGCCAGCAGGCACGGGACAGGGGGCCTCTATGGCTACACCTTC. Its protein product is CASRHGTGGLYGYTF.

This clonotype was counted many times. The CDR3 loop is CASSYGDWKETQYF. The CDR3 coding sequence is TGTGCCAGCAGTTACGGTGACTGGAAAGAGACCCAGTACTTC. The V call is TRBV6-5, the J call TRBJ2-5; D is unresolved. Trimming left V 2 bases short and J 3 bases short, with 10 bases between. The CDR3 sequence is 14 residues long. From germline, CDR1 is MNHEY and CDR2 SVGAGI.

The table lists this clonotype with a few counts. The chain recombines TRBV2 with TRBJ1-2; possibly TRBD1 for D (5 bases). The V end lost 7 bases, the J end lost 7 bases, and 16 bases lay between the germline ends. This CDR3 is 13 amino acids long. Germline V gene sequence: CDR1 SNHLY, CDR2 FYNNEI. The CDR3 nucleotides are TGTGCCAGCACCGAATTTGGGGCGACTGGCTACACCTTC. Translated, it gives CASTEFGATGYTF.

This clonotype was picked up a small number of times. This chain links TRBV6-1 with TRBJ2-7, with TRBD2 as a possible D gene (6 bases). The CDR3 sequence is 12 residues long. Trimming stripped 10 bases from V and 3 bases from J, with 13 bases between. Germline V gives CDR1 MNHNS, CDR2 SASEGT. The CDR3 here is CATEGIRYEQYF. The CDR3 nucleotides read TGTGCCACGGAGGGTATTCGCTACGAGCAGTACTTC.

This clonotype was counted many times. The chain uses TRBV7-9 and TRBJ2-7; D is possibly TRBD1 or TRBD2 (5 bases each). Germline V gene data show CDR1 as SEHNR and CDR2 as FQNEAQ (reference sequence). The CDR3 extends over 14 amino acids. With 5 bases removed from V and 7 bases from J, the gap between germline ends came to 18 bases. CDR3 nucleotide sequence: TGTGCCAGCAGCACCTCCGTGAGTGAGGGGGAGCAGTACGTC. Protein product: CASSTSVSEGEQYV.

The rearrangement uses TRBV5-1 and TRBJ2-3; 9 nucleotides match TRBD2. Germline trimming cut 0 bases from V and 5 bases from J; bases unmatched to any gene: 7. Germline V CDR1 and CDR2: SGHRS, YFSETQ. This CDR3 is 16 amino acids long. This chain's CDR3 is CASSLAASGVVDTQYF. The CDR3 DNA reads TGCGCCAGCAGCTTGGCAGCTAGCGGGGTGGTAGATACGCAGTATTTT.

The table lists this clonotype with many counts. The chain links TRBV5-5 to TRBJ2-7; the D is unclear. Trimming shortened V by 4 bases and J by 0 bases, and 8 bases separated the two germline ends. CDR1 SGHKS and CDR2 YYEKEE come from the germline V gene (reference sequence). The CDR3 loop spans 13 amino acids. In nucleotides, the CDR3 is TGTGCCAGCAGCCCCTCGGGCTCCTACGAGCAGTACTTC. Protein sequence: CASSPSGSYEQYF.

The table lists this clonotype with many counts. The chain uses TRBV12-3 or TRBV12-4 and TRBJ2-1, with D possibly TRBD2 on 5 matching bases. V was trimmed by 6 bases and J by 7 bases, leaving 19 bases between them. The CDR3 consists of 15 residues. DNA of the CDR3: TGTGCCAGCAGCTCCGGGTACCCCCGAGGGAATGAGCAGTTCTTC. Protein: CASSSGYPRGNEQFF.

Many counts were recorded for this clonotype. The chain has TRBV7-2 and TRBJ2-5; D is uncertain. Trimming stripped 5 bases from V and 5 bases from J, with 9 bases between. The germline CDR1 and CDR2 sequences are SGHTA and FQGNSA. The CDR3 runs 12 residues. CDR3: CASSRAGETQYF. The CDR3 DNA is TGTGCCAGCAGCCGAGCTGGGGAGACCCAGTACTTC.

This clonotype showed up many times. The rearrangement links TRBV29-1 to TRBJ2-6, with a possible D match to TRBD1 (6 bases). The V end lost 4 bases, the J end lost 0 bases, and 10 bases lay between the germline ends. CDR1 and CDR2 (germline): SQVTM, ANQGSEA. This CDR3 spans 15 amino acids. CDR3 residues: CSVGNRASGANVLTF. The CDR3 nucleotides are TGCAGCGTTGGTAACAGGGCCTCTGGGGCCAACGTCCTGACTTTC.

This clonotype was counted at least ten times. The rearrangement uses TRBV28 and TRBJ2-5, with D uncertain. The CDR3 is 13 residues long. V shed 5 bases and J shed 3 bases, with 10 bases lying between them. Germline V gene sequence: CDR1 MDHEN, CDR2 SYDVKM. This chain's CDR3 is CASSTISEETQYF. CDR3 bases: TGTGCCAGCAGTACCATATCTGAAGAGACCCAGTACTTC. The full variable domain, rest sourced from reference TRBV28 and TRBJ2-5, is DVKVTQSSRYLVKRTGEKVFLECVQDMDHENMFWYRQDPGLGLRLIYFSYDVKMKEKGDIPEGYSVSREKKERFSLILESASTNQTSMYLCASSTISEETQYFGPGTRLLVL.

Many counts were recorded for this clonotype. The rearrangement uses TRBV24-1 and TRBJ2-3, with 8 bases matching TRBD1. The CDR3 sequence is 15 residues long. The germline V gene has CDR1 KGHDR and CDR2 SFDVKD. After removal of 2 bases from V and 2 bases from J, the junction contained 2 bases not matched to a gene. CDR3 residues: CATSDSRGHTDTQYF. CDR3 in DNA: TGTGCCACCAGTGATTCCAGGGGGCACACAGATACGCAGTATTTT.

This clonotype has at least ten counts. The gene calls are TRBV24-1 and TRBJ2-3; D remains unclear. The V end was cut by 6 bases, the J end by 0 bases, with 6 bases between. CDR3 length equals 13 residues. Germline V gene data show CDR1 as KGHDR and CDR2 as SFDVKD. For the CDR3, the DNA is TGTGCCACCAGTAGCGTTAGCACAGATACGCAGTATTTT. As protein: CATSSVSTDTQYF.

This clonotype was seen repeatedly, ten times or more. The chain couples TRBV15 to TRBJ2-7; maybe TRBD1 (5 bases). Germline-derived CDR1 and CDR2 are LNHNV and YYDKDF (reference sequence). This CDR3 comprises 15 residues. Deletions cut 5 bases from V and 5 bases from J, with 19 bases between. As DNA, the CDR3 is TGTGCCACCAGCTCGATAGGGCAGGGTACGCACGAGCAGTACTTC. Residues: CATSSIGQGTHEQYF.

This clonotype was detected a few times. The missing conserved phenylalanine or tryptophan at the end of this CDR3 makes a read error likely. The chain is built from TRBV3-1 and TRBJ2-7; no clear D. Germline lookup yields CDR1 LGHDT and CDR2 YNNKEL (reference sequence). The CDR3 loop spans 16 amino acids. Deletions cut 1 base from V and 0 bases from J, with 13 bases between. CDR3 nucleotide sequence: TGTGCCAGCAGCCAAGGGATTGTAGGAAGCTCCTACGAGCAGTACTCC. Translated: CASSQGIVGSSYEQYS.

This clonotype came up many times. This chain uses TRBV20-1 with TRBJ2-7, with D maybe TRBD2 (6 bases). Germline V CDR1 and CDR2: DFQATT, SNEGSKA (reference sequence). This CDR3 has 15 amino acids. V was trimmed by 6 bases and J by 0 bases, leaving 18 bases between them. CDR3 sequence reads: CSAGGLARDSYEQYF. The CDR3 DNA reads TGCAGTGCCGGGGGTTTAGCAAGGGACTCCTACGAGCAGTACTTC.

This clonotype was seen a handful of times. This chain joins TRBV12-3 or TRBV12-4 and TRBJ2-1, with no clear D. The CDR3 spans 13 residues. V was shortened by 5 bases and J by 6 bases, with 11 bases between the two germline ends. The DNA of the CDR3 is TGTGCCAGCAGTCGGCCTCCAGGCAATGAGCAGTTCTTC. It encodes CASSRPPGNEQFF.

The chain has TRBV7-9 and TRBJ2-7, with unresolved D. The germline V gene has CDR1 SEHNR and CDR2 FQNEAQ (reference sequence). CDR3 length: 15 amino acids. V lost 4 bases and J 4 bases, leaving 17 bases between the germline ends. CDR3: CASSSSLGTGYEQYF. The CDR3 coding sequence is TGTGCCAGCAGCTCAAGTTTAGGTACTGGTTACGAGCAGTACTTC.

This clonotype was detected ten times or more. This chain connects TRBV12-3 or TRBV12-4 to TRBJ2-5; D not certain. This CDR3 region has 12 residues. Trimming removed 4 bases at V and 5 bases at J, with 8 bases between. The CDR3 DNA follows: TGTGCCAGCAGTTCGGATGGGGAGACCCAGTACTTC. Amino acid sequence: CASSSDGETQYF.

This chain uses TRBV7-9 with TRBJ2-3, with 8 bases identical to TRBD1. Germline CDR1 reads SEHNR; CDR2 reads FQNEAQ (reference sequence). V trimming: 4 bases; J trimming: 5 bases; junction bases outside the gene matches: 11. The CDR3 contains 16 residues. The CDR3, as DNA: TGTGCCAGCAGCTCCTTCGGCAGGGGGCTGGGAGATACGCAGTATTTT. Amino acids: CASSSFGRGLGDTQYF.

This clonotype was picked up many times. This chain uses TRBV4-2 with TRBJ2-1; 8 nucleotides agree with TRBD2. This CDR3 contains 16 residues. Looked up from germline, CDR1 is LGHNA and CDR2 is YNFKEQ. With 1 base clipped from V and 12 bases from J, the junction kept 14 bases outside the gene matches. The chain's CDR3 is CASSQASGSGNGGQFF. CDR3 nucleotides: TGTGCCAGCAGCCAAGCTTCGGGTAGCGGGAACGGGGGGCAGTTCTTC.